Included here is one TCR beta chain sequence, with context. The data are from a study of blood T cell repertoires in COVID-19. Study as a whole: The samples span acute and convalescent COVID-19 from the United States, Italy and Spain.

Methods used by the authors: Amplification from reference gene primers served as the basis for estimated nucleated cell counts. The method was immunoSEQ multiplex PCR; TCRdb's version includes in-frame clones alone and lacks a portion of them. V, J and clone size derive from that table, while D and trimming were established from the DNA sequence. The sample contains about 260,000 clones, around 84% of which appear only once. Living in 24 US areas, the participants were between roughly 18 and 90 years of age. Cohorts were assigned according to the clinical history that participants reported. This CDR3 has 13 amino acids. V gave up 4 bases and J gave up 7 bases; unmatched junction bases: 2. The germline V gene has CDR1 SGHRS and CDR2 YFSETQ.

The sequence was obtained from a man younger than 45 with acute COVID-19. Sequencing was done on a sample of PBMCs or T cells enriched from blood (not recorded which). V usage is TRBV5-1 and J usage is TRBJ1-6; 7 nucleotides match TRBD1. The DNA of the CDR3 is TGCGCCAGCAGCCCAGGGGGGAATTCACCCCTCCACTTT. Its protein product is CASSPGGNSPLHF.